The clone carrying this T cell receptor (beta chain) was found many times. The target antigen is unknown. TCR beta libraries were built with iRepertoire HTBI primers and Arm-PCR of CDR3 regions. TCRdb ran MiXCR on the multiplex PCR reads and lists one entry per CDR3 protein. Of 550,000 to 700,000 distinct CDR3 sequences in the sample, 15% to 20% were seen once. The sample comes from a study of regulatory T cells in long-lasting Graves disease. Study-level findings and limits: The researchers studied only peripheral blood, not thyroid tissue.

Time point: newly diagnosed GD, antithyroid drugs for less than 3 months. RNA from PBMCs was the source of the TCR library. Nine-milliliter peripheral blood samples went into EDTA tubes. These data are also associated with another study on T cells in Graves' hyperthyroidism and ophthalmopathy. From that report: Blood samples included most of the expanded thyroid clonotypes exceeding 0.001.

Here the sequenced sample was peripheral blood mononuclear cells (PBMCs), taken at new diagnosis, from a patient treated with antithyroid drugs. This TCR was recovered from a man in his late teens or twenties with Graves disease.

The CDR3 nucleotides are TGTGCTAGTGGCACCACCCCCGGGACAGGGGTAACCGGGGAGCTGTTTTTT. It codes for CASGTTPGTGVTGELFF. This chain joins TRBV12-5 and TRBJ2-2, with 10 bases matching TRBD1. Trimming at V came to 6 bases and at J to 5 bases, leaving 12 bases not matched to a gene. Germline loops: CDR1 LGHNT, CDR2 FRNRAP. The CDR3 sequence is 17 residues long.